The clone carrying this TCR beta chain has ten or more counts. What it recognizes is unknown. These data come from a study of molecular identifiers for immune sequencing clone quantification. Findings and caveats of the study: It was shown that clones above 20 RNA copies held over 97% of effector molecules, but under 1% in naive cells.

The ends lost 0 bases at V and 5 bases at J; junction bases unmatched: 10. This CDR3 is built from 16 residues. Germline V gene data show CDR1 as SGHRS and CDR2 as YFSETQ. TCRdb redid the calling of the PCR reads with MiXCR, one entry per CDR3 protein. The data show about 640,000 distinct CDR3 sequences, approximately 20% seen once. With 10%, 30% or 50% of RNA, about 20,000 to 1,100,000 naive CD8 T cells were sequenced. Sorting captured naive CD8 T cells as CD8+CD4-CCR7+CD45RA+. The chain has TRBV5-1 and TRBJ2-5; 7 nucleotides align to TRBD1. The specimen sequenced was naive CD8+ T cells from blood, with Jurkat cell RNA spiked in. Stated subset: FACS-sorted CD8+CD4-CCR7+CD45RA+ naive T cells. The receptor comes from a human donor in good health. Some libraries in this study had Jurkat cell RNA spiked in. CDR3 DNA sequence: TGCGCCAGCAGCTTGGAGCCAGGGGGTCCGGGGGAGACCCAGTACTTC. Amino acids: CASSLEPGGPGETQYF.